This T cell receptor beta chain appears in the sequencing data of a study of spatial heterogeneity in lung cancer. Overall study findings and caveats: There were more appearances of ubiquitous expanded tumor TCRs in blood at resection than at follow-up.

A remark on this clonotype: Its antigen is currently unknown.

The CDR3 runs 14 residues. V was shortened by 9 bases and J by 4 bases, with 16 bases between the two germline ends. CDR1 and CDR2 (germline): SGHTA, FQGNSA. Every TCR cDNA molecule bore its own unique molecular identifier. TCRdb independently ran MiXCR on the 5' RACE reads; one entry per CDR3 protein. Of about 82,000 distinct CDR3 sequences listed, 10% to 15% were seen once; the top ten hold around 4.3%. Time point given: sample taken at primary tumor resection. Tumor, nontumor lung or frozen PBMC supplied whole RNA, sequenced without sorting. Donors were fewer than 90 untreated early-stage non-small cell lung cancer patients.

The J gene is TRBJ2-1, the V gene TRBV7-2; TRBD2 is a possible D gene (6 bases). The TCR was taken from a male donor with early-stage non-small cell lung cancer. Sequencing used PBMCs, obtained at surgery. As DNA, the CDR3 is TGTGCCAGTTCCGGGGTAGCGGCGTACAATGAGCAGTTCTTC. It specifies CASSGVAAYNEQFF.